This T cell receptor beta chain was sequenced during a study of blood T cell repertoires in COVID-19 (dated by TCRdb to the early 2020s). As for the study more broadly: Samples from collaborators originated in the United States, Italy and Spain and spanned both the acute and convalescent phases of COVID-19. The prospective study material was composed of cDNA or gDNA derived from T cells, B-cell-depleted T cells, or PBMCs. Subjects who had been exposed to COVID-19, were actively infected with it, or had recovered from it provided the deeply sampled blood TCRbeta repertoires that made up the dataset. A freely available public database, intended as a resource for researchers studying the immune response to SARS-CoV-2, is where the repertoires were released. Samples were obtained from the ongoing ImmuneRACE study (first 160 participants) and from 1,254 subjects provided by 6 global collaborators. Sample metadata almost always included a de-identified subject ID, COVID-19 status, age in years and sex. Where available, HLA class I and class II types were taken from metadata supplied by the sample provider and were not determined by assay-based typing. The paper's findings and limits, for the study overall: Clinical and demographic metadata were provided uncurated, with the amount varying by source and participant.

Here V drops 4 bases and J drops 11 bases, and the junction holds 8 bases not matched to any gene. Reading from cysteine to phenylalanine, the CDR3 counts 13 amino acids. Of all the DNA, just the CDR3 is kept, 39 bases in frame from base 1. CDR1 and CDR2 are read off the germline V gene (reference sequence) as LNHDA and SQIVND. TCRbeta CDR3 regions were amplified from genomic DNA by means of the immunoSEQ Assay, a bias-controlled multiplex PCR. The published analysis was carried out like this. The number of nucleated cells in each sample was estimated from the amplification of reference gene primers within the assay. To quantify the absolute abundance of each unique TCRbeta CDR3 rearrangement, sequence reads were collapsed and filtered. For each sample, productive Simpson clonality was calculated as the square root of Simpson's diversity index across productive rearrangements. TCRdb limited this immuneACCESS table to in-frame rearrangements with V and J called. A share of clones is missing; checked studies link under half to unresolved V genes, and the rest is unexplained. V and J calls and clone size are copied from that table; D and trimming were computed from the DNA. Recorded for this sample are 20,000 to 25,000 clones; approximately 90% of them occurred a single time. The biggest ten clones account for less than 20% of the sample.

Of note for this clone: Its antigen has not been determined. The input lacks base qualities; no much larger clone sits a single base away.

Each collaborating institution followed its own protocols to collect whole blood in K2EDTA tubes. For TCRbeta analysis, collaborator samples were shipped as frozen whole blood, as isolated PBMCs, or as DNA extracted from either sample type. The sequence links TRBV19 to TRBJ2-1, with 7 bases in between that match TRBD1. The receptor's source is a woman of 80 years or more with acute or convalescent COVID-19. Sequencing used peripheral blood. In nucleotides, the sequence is TGTGCCAGTAGTACACCAAACAGGGGACAGCAGTTCTTC. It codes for CASSTPNRGQQFF.